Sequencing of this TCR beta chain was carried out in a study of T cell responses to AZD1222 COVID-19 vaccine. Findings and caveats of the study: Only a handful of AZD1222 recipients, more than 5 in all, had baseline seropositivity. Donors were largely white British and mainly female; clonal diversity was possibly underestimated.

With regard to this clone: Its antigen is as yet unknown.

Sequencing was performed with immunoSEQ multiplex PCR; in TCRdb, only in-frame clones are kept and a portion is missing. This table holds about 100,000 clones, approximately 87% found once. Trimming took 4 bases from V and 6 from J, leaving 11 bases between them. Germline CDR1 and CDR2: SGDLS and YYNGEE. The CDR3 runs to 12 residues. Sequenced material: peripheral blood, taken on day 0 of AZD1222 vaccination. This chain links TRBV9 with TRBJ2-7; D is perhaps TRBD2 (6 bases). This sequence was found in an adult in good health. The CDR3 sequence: CASSLPGGEQYF. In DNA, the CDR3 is TGTGCCAGCAGCCTCCCCGGGGGCGAGCAGTACTTC.